This T cell receptor (beta chain) was captured by sequencing in a study of Graves' ophthalmopathy and Graves' hyperthyroidism. Study results and caveats: Blood shared most expanded thyroid clonotypes above 0.001 frequency.

This CDR3 spans 14 amino acids. Germline loops: CDR1 SGHRS, CDR2 YFSETQ. The J segment lost 4 bases and the V segment lost 4 bases, leaving 6 bases of the junction unmatched. This clonotype was seen only a few times. What it recognizes is unknown. Amplified TCR beta CDR3 regions were obtained using RNA transcripts as template. An initial RT-PCR round employing HTBI primers preceded a second-round multiplex PCR. MiXCR was run by TCRdb on the multiplex PCR reads, yielding one entry per CDR3 protein. Here the sample spans around 600,000 distinct CDR3 sequences, about 40% being singletons. This rearrangement joins TRBV5-1 to TRBJ2-7; 9 bases match TRBD1. Sequenced input: peripheral blood. The sequence was obtained from an adult man with Graves' ophthalmopathy. DNA for the CDR3: TGCGCCAGCAGCGACGGACAGGGGACGTACGAGCAGTACTTC. Protein: CASSDGQGTYEQYF.